This T cell receptor beta chain was recorded in a study of T-cell reconstitution after alpha-beta-depleted transplantation in children. Germline CDR1 is LGHDT and CDR2 is YNNKEL (reference sequence). This CDR3 has 15 amino acids. Trimming stripped 0 bases from V and 2 bases from J, with 10 bases between. Preparing the TCRbeta library involved the use of unique molecular identifiers. TCRdb re-called the PCR reads through MiXCR, storing one row per CDR3 protein. Counted here are around 400,000 distinct CDR3 sequences, 20% occurring once; the ten biggest clones make up 3% to 4.5%. The origin of this receptor is a human donor who donated a stem cell graft to a child with acute myeloid leukemia. The chain has TRBV3-1 and TRBJ2-5; the D call may be TRBD1 or TRBD2 (5 bases each). Source: PBMCs from the stem cell graft donor, taken from the stem cell graft. CDR3 sequence: CASSQDGATQETQYF. Written as DNA, the CDR3 is TGTGCCAGCAGCCAAGACGGGGCGACACAAGAGACCCAGTACTTC.